This entry describes one TCR beta chain. It lacks a known antigen. The sample holds no much larger clone one base away, and base qualities are not on file. Each collaborating institution followed its own protocols to collect whole blood in K2EDTA tubes. For TCRbeta analysis, collaborator samples were shipped as frozen whole blood, as isolated PBMCs, or as DNA extracted from either sample type. The sample is drawn from a study of blood T cell repertoires in COVID-19 (dated by TCRdb to the early 2020s). Background for the entire study: Samples covering the acute and convalescent phases of COVID-19 were provided by collaborators in the United States, Italy and Spain. The prospective study material was composed of cDNA or gDNA derived from T cells, B-cell-depleted T cells, or PBMCs. Subjects who had been exposed to COVID-19, were actively infected with it, or had recovered from it provided the deeply sampled blood TCRbeta repertoires that made up the dataset. The repertoires were released in a freely available public database intended as a resource for research on the immune response to SARS-CoV-2. Samples came from the ongoing ImmuneRACE study (first 160 participants) plus 1,254 subjects from 6 global collaborators. A de-identified subject ID, COVID-19 status, age in years and sex were almost always included in the sample metadata. Where available, HLA class I and class II types were obtained from metadata supplied by the sample provider rather than from assay-based typing. Beyond this particular receptor, the publication reports: How much clinical and demographic metadata was included differed by source and by participant, and the metadata was provided uncurated.

From the cysteine up to the phenylalanine, the CDR3 has a length of 19 residues. Kept here is only the CDR3 DNA, which spans 57 bases and is read in frame from base 1. CDR1 and CDR2, looked up from the germline V gene, are SGHDT and YYEEEE. At the junction V is shortened by 4 bases and J by 0 bases; bases outside the gene matches: 15. TCRbeta CDR3 regions were amplified from genomic DNA by means of the immunoSEQ Assay, a bias-controlled multiplex PCR. Under the source paper's analysis protocol: The number of nucleated cells in each sample was estimated from the amplification of reference gene primers within the assay. To quantify the absolute abundance of each unique TCRbeta CDR3 rearrangement, sequence reads were collapsed and filtered. For each sample, productive Simpson clonality was calculated as the square root of Simpson's diversity index over productive rearrangements. Drawn from immuneACCESS, this table holds only the in-frame rearrangements with V and J called that TCRdb kept. Clones are partly lost; checked studies trace under half to an unresolved V gene and leave the rest unexplained. V and J calls and clone size are given by that table; D and trimming were obtained from the DNA. Here the sample has nearly 200,000 clones; approximately 85% occur a single time. Of the sample, roughly 5% is held by the ten largest clones.

The sequence is built from TRBV5-6 and TRBJ2-7; the central 11 bases match TRBD2. The clonotype comes from a woman in her 70s with active or convalescent COVID-19. Sequenced material: peripheral blood. The DNA reads as follows: TGTGCCAGCAGCCCGGTAGGGCTAGCGGGAGGTGGTAGCTCCTACGAGCAGTACTTC. This is translated as CASSPVGLAGGGSSYEQYF.